The clone carrying this T cell receptor beta chain was counted many times. The antigen is unknown. This sample stems from a study of tumor-infiltrating lymphocytes in primary liver carcinoma. Study results and caveats: Only about 7.5-25% of top clones were detected in all five tumor regions.

Taking about 18-31 mg of unsorted bulk tissue, the authors co-extracted RNA and DNA. Subjects presented with primary liver carcinoma managed by surgical resection. Over 75% of the cells in every tumor sample were viable tumor cells. Trimming shortened V by 6 bases and J by 7 bases, and 17 bases separated the two germline ends. The CDR3 covers 15 residues. Germline V gene data show CDR1 as SGHRS and CDR2 as YFSETQ. Using a constant-region primer together with ProtoScript II reverse transcriptase, TCR beta cDNA was made from 500 to 650 ng of total RNA. Slightly modified ARM-PCR with three nested multiplex PCR rounds yielded TCR beta libraries. Amplification in the first two PCR rounds was performed using TRBV1-TRBV30 forward primers and a C-beta reverse primer for roughly 10 cycles each. Each CDR3 protein is one row after TCRdb ran MiXCR on the multiplex PCR reads. This sample has about 78,000 distinct CDR3 sequences; around 75% occur once, and the top ten carry around 13%.

This chain links TRBV5-1 with TRBJ1-6; D remains ambiguous. Material for sequencing was liver tumor tissue from sampling region 4. The subset was: tumor region T4, right-lateral pole. The receptor's source is a woman in her sixties or seventies with primary liver carcinoma and hepatitis B virus infection. The CDR3 region is CASTLDALENSPLHF. The CDR3 nucleotides are TGCGCCAGCACCCTCGACGCGTTGGAGAATTCACCCCTCCACTTT.